Shown below are 23 T cell receptor beta chains from a single sample sequenced in a study of T cell responses to AZD1222 COVID-19 vaccine (dated by TCRdb to the early 2020s). Preparation of the library involved the immunoSEQ multiplex PCR assay. TCRdb stores this immuneACCESS table with in-frame sequences only. Part of the clones is absent; in the studies checked, under half of the shortfall reflects unresolved V genes, and no reason is known for the rest. The sample contains 150,000 to 200,000 clones, around 94% of them found a single time. The ten largest clones capture around 2.6% of the sample. The sample's time point label, in plain terms: baseline before first vaccination. Sequencing was performed on peripheral blood, taken on day 0 of AZD1222 vaccination. The receptors here all came from an adult in good health.

The CDR3 loop reads CASSLMGPGQYF. In nucleotides, the CDR3 is TGTGCCAGTTCTCTTATGGGGCCGGGGCAGTACTTC. The V call is TRBV6-5, the J call TRBJ2-7; D may be TRBD1 (5 bases). This CDR3 is 12 amino acids long. Trimming pared 9 bases from V and 9 bases from J, leaving 18 bases between. Germline assignment: CDR1 MNHEY and CDR2 SVGAGI.

DNA of the CDR3: TGTGCCAGCAGCACGGACAGGGGATATGGCTACACCTTC. Protein product: CASSTDRGYGYTF. The J gene is TRBJ1-2, the V gene TRBV6-2 or TRBV6-3, with 9 bases aligning to TRBD1. Looked up from germline, CDR1 is MNHEY and CDR2 is SVGEGT. This CDR3 region has 13 residues. V dropped 6 bases and J dropped 5; count of bases not matched to a gene: 4.

V and J are TRBV19 and TRBJ1-6; TRBD1 matches at 7 bases. CDR3 length: 13 residues. V lost 9 bases and J lost 10; bases outside the gene matches: 9. Germline V gene sequence: CDR1 LNHDA, CDR2 SQIVND (reference sequence). DNA for the CDR3: TGTGCCAGCGCCGGGACAGAAAGCTCACCCCTCCACTTT. This translates into CASAGTESSPLHF.

CDR3 sequence reads: CASSQGLDSPSRTGELFF. Written as DNA, the CDR3 is TGTGCCAGCAGCCAAGGTTTGGACAGCCCCTCAAGGACCGGGGAGCTGTTTTTT. V and J are TRBV7-6 and TRBJ2-2; D might be TRBD1 (6 bases). Trimming took 5 bases from V and 5 from J, leaving 24 bases between them. The CDR3 totals 18 residues. Germline CDR1 SGHVS, CDR2 FNYEAQ. The full variable domain, with the rest looked up from reference TRBV7-6 and TRBJ2-2, is GAGVSQSPRYKVTKRGQDVALRCDPISGHVSLYWYRQALGQGPEFLTYFNYEAQQDKSGLPNDRFSAERPEGSISTLTIQRTEQRDSAMYRCASSQGLDSPSRTGELFFGEGSRLTVL.

This chain uses TRBV5-1 with TRBJ2-7, with D perhaps TRBD1 (6 bases). Germline V gives CDR1 SGHRS, CDR2 YFSETQ. The CDR3 runs to 13 residues. V lost 7 bases and J lost 5, with 16 bases in between. The CDR3 protein is CASGTRPGDEQYF. The CDR3 bases are TGCGCCAGCGGGACACGGCCTGGGGACGAGCAGTACTTC.

The chain combines TRBV28 with TRBJ1-2; TRBD1 agrees at 7 bases. Trimming took 0 bases from V and 3 from J; bases not matched to a gene: 7. Looked up from germline, CDR1 is MDHEN and CDR2 is SYDVKM. CDR3 length: 16 amino acids. The CDR3 sequence: CASSLWQGVGDYGYTF. CDR3 nucleotides: TGTGCCAGCAGTTTATGGCAGGGGGTGGGCGACTATGGCTACACCTTC.

The chain uses TRBV5-5 and TRBJ2-7, with a weak D call TRBD2 (6 bases). Per the germline V gene, CDR1 is SGHKS and CDR2 is YYEKEE (reference sequence). Trimming left V 1 base short and J 0 bases short, with 11 bases between. This CDR3 region has 15 residues. The CDR3 reads CASSLRHSGSYEQYF. The CDR3 nucleotides read TGTGCCAGCAGCTTGCGCCATAGCGGCTCCTACGAGCAGTACTTC.

This clone was seen a single time. Other DNA sequences in this sample translate to the same CDR3. The chain recombines TRBV14 with TRBJ1-5; D unclear. V was cut by 0 bases and J by 7 bases, with 7 bases left in between. Per the germline V gene, CDR1 is SGHDN and CDR2 is FVKESK. The CDR3 is made up of 13 amino acids. CDR3 protein: CASSQDHGQPQHF. The CDR3 DNA is TGTGCCAGCAGCCAAGATCATGGGCAGCCCCAGCATTTT.

The chain recombines TRBV27 with TRBJ2-1, with D possibly being TRBD2 (5 bases). This CDR3 region has 16 residues. The V and J ends lost 2 bases and 10 bases respectively, with 21 bases between them. Germline V gives CDR1 MNHEY, CDR2 SMNVEV (reference sequence). The CDR3 DNA reads TGTGCCAGCAGTTTAGGACTTTACCGCGGAAAAGGGGAGCAGTTCTTC. This gives the protein CASSLGLYRGKGEQFF.

The CDR3 region is CATSRDLQPQHF. CDR3 bases: TGTGCCACCAGCAGAGATCTCCAGCCCCAGCATTTT. The rearrangement joins TRBV15 to TRBJ1-5; D unresolved. Germline V gene lookup returns CDR1 LNHNV and CDR2 YYDKDF (reference sequence). The V end was cut by 0 bases, the J end by 7 bases, with 4 bases between. The CDR3 has 12 residues.

The chain employs TRBV19 and TRBJ2-4; 7 bases are a match to TRBD1. This CDR3 is 16 amino acids long. The V gene end was trimmed by 4 bases and the J gene end by 2 bases; junction bases not matched to a gene: 8. The germline gives CDR1 LNHDA, CDR2 SQIVND (reference sequence). The CDR3 nucleotides read TGTGCCAGTAGTACGCCAGGGACAGCAACCAAAAACATTCAGTACTTC. Encoded protein: CASSTPGTATKNIQYF. Supplemented by reference TRBV19 and TRBJ2-4, the full variable domain reads DGGITQSPKYLFRKEGQNVTLSCEQNLNHDAMYWYRQDPGQGLRLIYYSQIVNDFQKGDIAEGYSVSREKKESFPLTVTSAQKNPTAFYLCASSTPGTATKNIQYFGAGTRLSVL.

The chain couples TRBV7-9 to TRBJ2-5; a possible D gene is TRBD2 (5 bases). Trimming took off 1 base at V and 1 base at J, with 7 bases between the two ends. Germline V CDR1 and CDR2: SEHNR, FQNEAQ (reference sequence). The CDR3 consists of 14 residues. Written as DNA, the CDR3 is TGTGCCAGCAGCTTAGTGGGAGCCCAAGAGACCCAGTACTTC. This gives the protein CASSLVGAQETQYF.

This chain connects TRBV10-2 to TRBJ2-1; 8 nucleotides match TRBD1. The CDR3 covers 14 residues. Germline CDR1 is WSHSY and CDR2 is SAAADI. With V trimmed by 8 bases and J by 4 bases, 7 bases remained unmatched. Written as DNA, the CDR3 is TGCGCCAGCGAAGGGACAGGAAGTTACAATGAGCAGTTCTTC. It translates to CASEGTGSYNEQFF.

This clone was recorded a few times. The rearrangement links TRBV5-4 to TRBJ2-3; 7 nucleotides line up with TRBD2. The V gene end was trimmed by 2 bases and the J gene end by 5 bases; junction bases not matched to a gene: 2. Germline CDR1 reads SGHNT; CDR2 reads YYREEE (reference sequence). The CDR3 covers 13 residues. CDR3 DNA sequence: TGTGCCAGCAGCTTTTCGGGGGGAGATACGCAGTATTTT. It yields the protein CASSFSGGDTQYF.

The genes are TRBV15 and TRBJ2-1, with 8 bases that match TRBD2. Germline assignment: CDR1 LNHNV and CDR2 YYDKDF (reference sequence). The CDR3 is 16 amino acids. With V trimmed by 5 bases and J by 6 bases, 12 bases remained unmatched. The CDR3 DNA follows: TGTGCCACCAGCGGGACGTGGGCGGGAGGCAGCAATGAGCAGTTCTTC. Residues: CATSGTWAGGSNEQFF.

The chain carries TRBV19 and TRBJ1-1; TRBD1 might be the D (6 bases). The CDR3 has 16 amino acids. V was shortened by 5 bases and J by 3 bases, with 19 bases between the two germline ends. The V gene's germline CDR1 is LNHDA and CDR2 SQIVND (reference sequence). CDR3 in DNA: TGTGCCAGTAGTCCTCGACAGGCGGTCGTTGACACTGAAGCTTTCTTT. Amino acid sequence: CASSPRQAVVDTEAFF.

The chain couples TRBV5-4 to TRBJ1-6; 10 bases fit TRBD1. The V segment lost 4 bases and the J segment 7 bases; nucleotides outside the gene matches: 5. Germline V lookup: CDR1 SGHNT, CDR2 YYREEE (reference sequence). This CDR3 spans 15 amino acids. This CDR3 is CASSAPGQGNSPLHF. CDR3 nucleotide sequence: TGTGCCAGCAGCGCCCCGGGACAGGGGAATTCACCCCTCCACTTT.

The chain couples TRBV2 to TRBJ1-2; no definite D call. V was cut by 6 bases and J by 4 bases, with 18 bases left in between. From germline, CDR1 is SNHLY and CDR2 FYNNEI. This CDR3 spans 15 amino acids. CDR3 in DNA: TGTGCCAGCAGCAGCCTCTACAGTGCTTCCTATGGCTACACCTTC. Protein sequence: CASSSLYSASYGYTF. Using reference TRBV2 and TRBJ1-2 for the parts outside the CDR3, the full variable domain is EPEVTQTPSHQVTQMGQEVILRCVPISNHLYFYWYRQILGQKVEFLVSFYNNEISEKSEIFDDQFSVERPDGSNFTLKIRSTKLEDSAMYFCASSSLYSASYGYTFGSGTRLTVV.

This chain joins TRBV20-1 and TRBJ1-1; D not resolved. The CDR3 is 13 amino acids. Germline V gene sequence: CDR1 DFQATT, CDR2 SNEGSKA (reference sequence). Trimming shortened V by 3 bases and J by 4 bases, and 12 bases separated the two germline ends. CDR3 amino acids: CSASRPGATEAFF. CDR3 in DNA: TGCAGTGCTAGTAGGCCAGGAGCCACTGAAGCTTTCTTT.

This clone was detected only once. The chain is built from TRBV28 and TRBJ1-6, with D maybe TRBD1 (5 bases). The CDR3 length is 14 residues. V shed 10 bases and J shed 7 bases, with 17 bases lying between them. In germline, CDR1 is MDHEN, CDR2 SYDVKM. The CDR3 DNA reads TGTGCCACCAAAAACCAGGGTAGGAATTCACCCCTCCACTTT. Translation: CATKNQGRNSPLHF.

The chain links TRBV4-1 to TRBJ2-5; D remains ambiguous. The CDR3 has 13 amino acids. Per germline, CDR1 MGHRA and CDR2 YSYEKL. V was clipped by 4 bases and J by 3 bases, with 9 bases between them. The CDR3 bases are TGCGCCAGCAGCCGAGAGACCAAAGAGACCCAGTACTTC. This encodes CASSRETKETQYF.

This clone was seen once. The DNA is left out, because the CDR3 cannot be placed on it with certainty; the CDR3 is given as TCRdb lists it. This chain joins TRBV3-1 (or the pseudogene TRBV3-2) and TRBJ2-5. CDR1 and CDR2 (germline): LGHDT, YNNKEL (reference sequence). Inclusive of both ends, the CDR3 amounts to 17 amino acids. The CDR3 region is CASSQVGTGTHQIHKYF.

The chain links TRBV24-1 to TRBJ1-3; 9 nucleotides align to TRBD1. This CDR3 comprises 16 residues. The junction had 3 bases not matched to a gene; V was cut back by 4 bases and J by 0 bases. Per the germline V gene, CDR1 is KGHDR and CDR2 is SFDVKD. The CDR3 nucleotides read TGTGCCACCAGTGACCCGGACAGGGGCTCTGGAAACACCATATATTTT. Its translation is CATSDPDRGSGNTIYF.